This TCR beta chain was captured by sequencing in a study of blood T cell repertoires in COVID-19. As to this clone: Distinct nucleotide sequences in the sample also encode this CDR3.

Generated by immunoSEQ multiplex PCR, the TCRdb table keeps only in-frame clones and is missing some. In the table there are approximately 180,000 clones, over 75% of which are singletons. CDR3 length equals 11 residues. V lost 8 bases and J lost 5, with 9 bases in between. The TCR was taken from a man between 50 and 59 years old with acute or convalescent COVID-19. The specimen sequenced was peripheral blood. This sequence joins TRBV12-3 or TRBV12-4 and TRBJ2-5, with a tentative D call TRBD1 (6 bases). CDR3 nucleotides: TGTGCCAGCCGAAGGGGGGAGACCCAGTACTTC. It translates to CASRRGETQYF.